The T cell receptor (beta chain) under discussion was sequenced for a study of T cells in Graves' hyperthyroidism and ophthalmopathy. Investigators excluded patients with uncontrolled infection, other autoimmune disease, pregnancy or lactation. Amplified regions were TCR beta CDR3 sequences from RNA transcripts. The HTBI primer set was used in a first-round RT-PCR of the TCR CDR3. Each CDR3 protein is one row after TCRdb ran MiXCR on the multiplex PCR reads. This sample carries under 700,000 distinct CDR3 sequences, 40% to 55% of them seen once, and the ten largest clones take 6.5% to 9%. Germline assignment: CDR1 SQVTM and CDR2 ANQGSEA. V was pared by 2 bases and J by 4 bases, with 3 bases of the junction left unmatched. The CDR3 covers 13 residues.

Material: peripheral blood or thyroid tissue (not recorded which). The TCR sequence derives from a woman aged 18-30 years with Graves' hyperthyroidism. V is TRBV29-1 and J is TRBJ1-2, with TRBD1 identical over 8 bases. CDR3 sequence (DNA): TGCAGCGTTGAACAGGGGGCCCCCTATGGCTACACCTTC. Translation gives CSVEQGAPYGYTF.